This T cell receptor beta chain derives from a study of cytomegalovirus exposure and HLA in healthy donors (dated by TCRdb to between 2016 and 2019). With respect to the entire study: An earlier analysis of under 600 of the donors reported approximately 290 Gb of sequence data and about 100 million unique TCR beta sequences from approximately 180 million T cells. An early release covering roughly 580 HLA-typed donors comprised roughly 300 gigabases of sequencing data and about 90 million unique TCR sequences. Of the 300 to 400 genotyped donors, over 65% fell in the genetic ancestry cluster associated with self-reported Caucasian donors. The study aimed to test whether cataloging public T cell receptors could reveal signatures of past pathogen exposure. The T cell repertoires of around 730 subjects were profiled by immunosequencing and related to cytomegalovirus serostatus. In addition to the first cohort of hundreds of subjects, a separate validation cohort of 120 different subjects was used. High-throughput TCR immunosequencing, statistical association of individual TCRs with disease status, and machine learning were combined to predict cytomegalovirus infection status. A later analysis re-analyzed previously published TCR beta repertoires from 660 or so donors and added high-resolution HLA genotyping to study TCR occurrence patterns. Rather than using new phenotypic data, the later analysis identified candidate immune exposures from TCR beta sequences and from how often those sequences occurred across donors. In an earlier analysis of around 540 of the donors, high-throughput TCR beta sequencing was used to judge whether each TCR beta V gene segment behaved as functional or pseudogenic. Donor age, sex, ethnicity and CMV serostatus were compiled together with the repertoire data. A later genetic analysis used genome-wide SNP genotypes for about 65% of the roughly 670 donors, treating that subset as a discovery cohort. All discovery cohort repertoires had been generated using a single sequencing platform. Class I and class II HLA loci were covered by the typing at four-digit resolution. The number of donors typed differed by locus, with about 629-640 for A, B, C, DRB1 and DQB1, around 520 for DQA1, 600 to 610 for DPA1, and 472 for DPB1. About 5 DR-DQ haplotypes were handled as single units for association and clustering, since linkage in the cohort was strong. Among some 400 genotyped donors of the cohort, an average of around 250,000 unique TCR beta nucleotide sequences was sequenced per donor, of which about 19% were non-productive. Here is what the overall study found, with its caveats: Only TCR beta chains were sequenced in this cohort, and the absence of alpha or paired-chain data limited detectable features. In vitro tests confirmed that three of the cytomegalovirus-associated TCR beta chains recognize cytomegalovirus antigens. Broadly in line with IMGT annotations, most TCR beta V segments showed up in productive rearrangements about 87% or about 30% of the time in an earlier analysis of 450 to 600 of the donors. Because HLA typing was unavailable for some donors at each locus, only the typed subset was used in association tests. Roughly 15 rarely observed V segments, including chromosome 9 orphons, were excluded from the earlier analysis of a few hundred of the donors because counts were too low. Compared with equally common non-associated chains, HLA-associated TCR beta chains in a later analysis were more clonally expanded and had lower generation probabilities. The authors suggested that the approach could potentially be extended to other disease states and immunological phenotypes. In a later genetic analysis, fewer N-insertions in productive TCRs were reported among donors in an Asian-associated ancestry cluster than the roughly 700-donor mean. At a false discovery rate of 0.05, a later analysis linked under 20,000 TCR beta sequences to specific HLA alleles. While some public TCRs were present in many individuals, most TCR sequences turned up only very rarely across donors. The classifier was reported to diagnose cytomegalovirus status with high specificity and sensitivity in both the original cohort and the validation cohort. Several of the top co-occurrence clusters appeared to be linked to parvovirus B19, influenza, CMV and Epstein-Barr virus, according to a later analysis. Sequencing depth was assumed to be roughly uniform across donors in the presence/absence analyses, though that assumption may not hold. In a later analysis, most CMV-associated TCR beta chains were found to appear HLA-restricted, with HLA associations seemingly driven largely by CMV exposure. Strong co-occurrence of HLA alleles, especially DR and DQ, made assigning TCR associations to individual alleles difficult. The only immune exposure information available for the cohort was CMV serostatus. A further reported finding was that TCR beta sequences accurately predicted the HLA-A and HLA-B alleles for most subjects in the first cohort. In a later analysis, TCR association rates were found to vary across HLA loci, with the most associated TCRs seen for DRB1 alleles and the fewest for HLA-C alleles. Correlated functional status among segregating V segments might be attributable to linkage disequilibrium, but an unknown experimental factor could not be ruled out. A cluster of highly shared sequence variants was judged likely to represent a technical artifact of the sequencing pipeline. An association between a missense DCLRE1C variant and V-gene and J-gene trimming of TCR beta chains was found in a later genetic analysis and replicated in an independent cohort. The study listed 170 or so TCR beta chains as associated with cytomegalovirus.

The protocol used for the library was the immunoSEQ multiplex PCR assay. For the multiplex PCR, a mixture combining 60 forward primers for TCR Vbeta segments and 13 reverse primers for TCR Jbeta segments was used. The CDR3 region of rearranged TCR beta genes was amplified from genomic DNA with a multiplex PCR assay. Amplified TCR beta libraries were sequenced as 87-base-pair reads on the Illumina HiSeq System. In the original analysis: In a later analysis, 80 million or so unique TCR beta chains were counted across the roughly 670 repertoires, and about 10 million of these chains were shared by at least two donors. Raw reads were error-corrected and collapsed into unique sequences with a nearest-neighbor algorithm that merged closely related sequences to remove PCR and sequencing errors. CDR3 sequences were aligned to IMGT reference sequences to assign V, D and J gene segments. For a sequence to be retained, at least a six-nucleotide match to both a V gene segment and a J gene segment was required. Rearrangements were called productive when the CDR3 lacked stop codons and stayed in frame with V and J; all others were non-productive. CDR3 was defined according to IMGT convention as the region running from the second conserved V-encoded cysteine to the conserved J-encoded phenylalanine. In an earlier analysis of approximately 590 of the donors, sequences lacking an unambiguous match to a single V gene segment were excluded. An earlier analysis of about 590 of the donors classified V segments as functional when productive rearrangements were above 56.7% and as segregating when the standard deviation between donors was above 5%. A statistical classification framework was developed to diagnose cytomegalovirus status using the catalog of TCR beta chain sequences. In a later analysis, TCR nucleotide sequences were compared against IMGT/GENE-DB human TR gene sequences so that V and J genes could be assigned. In a later analysis, CDR3 sequences and most-parsimonious VDJ recombination scenarios were assigned using the TCRdist pipeline. In a later analysis, each TCR beta chain was defined by its CDR3 amino acid sequence together with its V-gene family, and reads lacking a unique V-gene family were excluded. In a later analysis, approximately 590 highly shared, low-generation-probability nucleotide sequences were removed to address suspected cross-contamination and a sequencing artifact. For each public chain, a later analysis derived a clonal expansion index from normalized ranks of inferred template counts within each repertoire. In a later analysis, generation probabilities were computed using a VDJ recombination model fitted to out-of-frame rearrangements, and the results were checked against IGoR. Hypergeometric tests were used in a later analysis to score TCR-TCR, TCR-HLA and TCR-CMV co-occurrence, with a repertoire-size bias correction applied to the TCR pairs. To estimate false discovery rates, a later analysis permuted the HLA or CMV assignments 20 times. In a later analysis, co-occurring TCRs were grouped using DBSCAN, with TCRdist sequence similarity added in when clustering inside HLA-allele-positive subsets. For co-occurrence clustering, repertoires with fewer than 30,000 or more than 120,000 public chains were excluded, along with a handful of repertoires with anomalous nucleotide sharing. This immuneACCESS table, as held by TCRdb, lists in-frame sequences with V and J called but not all clones. Of the missing ones, under half trace to an unresolved V gene in checked studies; the others have no known cause. V and J calls and clone size come straight from that table; D and trimming were deduced from the DNA. The sample table records 100,000 to 150,000 clones; over 75% of these occur just once. Clones ranked in the top ten supply 4% of the sample.

For this clone: The antigen this receptor binds is unknown. Base-call qualities are not available, and no considerably larger clone is one nucleotide away.

The cohort comprised 550 to 700 healthy bone marrow donors. All cohort members were sampled while nominally healthy, although unrecorded immune exposures were likely present. The donor tested CMV seropositive, placing the donor among the 289 seropositive members of the cohort. A peripheral blood sample was provided by each donor, and peripheral blood mononuclear cells were used for TCR beta sequencing. The Qiagen DNeasy Blood Extraction Kit was used to extract genomic DNA from the blood cell samples. This receptor was identified in a man younger than 30 in good health and CMV-seropositive. Specimen: PBMCs.

The sequence in DNA is TGCGCCAGCAGCTTCCTACTAGCGGGAGGAAAAGATACGCAGTATTTT. Translated, it gives CASSFLLAGGKDTQYF. The rearrangement combines TRBV5-1 with TRBJ2-3; 12 bases in between match TRBD2. According to the germline V gene, CDR1 reads SGHRS and CDR2 reads YFSETQ. The cysteine opens and the phenylalanine closes a CDR3 of 16 amino acids. Of all the DNA, just the CDR3 is kept, 48 bases in frame from base 1. Unmatched junction bases come to 6, with V trimmed by 2 bases and J by 5 bases.